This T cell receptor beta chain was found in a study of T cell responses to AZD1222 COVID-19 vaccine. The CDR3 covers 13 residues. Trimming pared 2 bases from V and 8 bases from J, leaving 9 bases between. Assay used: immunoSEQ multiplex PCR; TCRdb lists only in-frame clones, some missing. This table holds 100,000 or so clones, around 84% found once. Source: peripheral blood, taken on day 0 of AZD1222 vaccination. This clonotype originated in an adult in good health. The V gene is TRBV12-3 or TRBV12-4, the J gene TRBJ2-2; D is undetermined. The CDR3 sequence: CASSLWALGELFF. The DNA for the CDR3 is TGTGCCAGCAGTTTATGGGCCTTGGGGGAGCTGTTTTTT.